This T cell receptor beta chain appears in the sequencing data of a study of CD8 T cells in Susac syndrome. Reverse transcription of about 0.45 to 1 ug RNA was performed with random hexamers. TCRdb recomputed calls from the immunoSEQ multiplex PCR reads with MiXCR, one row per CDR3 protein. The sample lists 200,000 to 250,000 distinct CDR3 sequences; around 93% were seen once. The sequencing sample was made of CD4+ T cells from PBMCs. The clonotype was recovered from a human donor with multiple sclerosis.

DNA for the CDR3: TGTGCCAGCAGCTTACCCTGGCAGAGGGGCTACACCTTC. Residues: CASSLPWQRGYTF. This chain uses TRBV7-2 with TRBJ1-2; D ambiguous. Germline CDR1 is SGHTA and CDR2 is FQGNSA. Trimming cost V 2 bases and J 8 bases, with 12 bases left between them. CDR3 length equals 13 residues.